A few counts support the clone carrying this TCR beta chain. Its antigen is as yet unknown. TCRdb ran MiXCR on the PCR reads and lists one entry per CDR3 protein. The sample lists about 510,000 distinct CDR3 sequences, about a fifth occurring once. CDR3 length: 14 residues. The V end lost 7 bases, the J end lost 4 bases, and 17 bases lay between the germline ends. The data derive from a study of molecular identifiers for immune sequencing clone quantification. At the level of the study: Within a replicate experiment, RNA obtained from either about 20,000 or 100,000 naive CD8 cells was divided into five aliquots, and four of those aliquots were then sequenced.

The study, taken as a whole, reports: Highly expanded clone sizes could end up underestimated if a barcode were shared by identical TCR molecules.

Material: naive CD8+ T cells from blood, with Jurkat cell RNA spiked in. Noted subset: FACS-sorted CD8+CD4-CCR7+CD45RA+ naive T cells. The rearrangement joins TRBV12-3 or TRBV12-4 to TRBJ2-7; D may be TRBD1 (6 bases). The source is a human donor in good health. Some libraries in this study had Jurkat cell RNA spiked in. DNA of the CDR3: TGTGCCAGCACCCTGGGGGCGGGTGGTTACGAGCAGTACTTC. Translating gives CASTLGAGGYEQYF.